These 30 T cell receptor beta chains were all obtained from the same sample, sequenced in a study of T cell changes during pregnancy in multiple sclerosis. Clones were read by immunoSEQ multiplex PCR, and TCRdb kept only the in-frame ones, dropping some. The sample contains more than 35,000 clones, about nine tenths of which appear only once. The sequencing used CD4+ T cells from peripheral blood mononuclear cells, collected in the first trimester of pregnancy. These receptors were taken from a female donor in good health, enrolled as a control in a pregnancy study.

V is TRBV7-9 and J is TRBJ2-5; no clear D. Germline CDR1 and CDR2: SEHNR and FQNEAQ (reference sequence). V gave up 5 bases and J gave up 2 bases, with 6 bases separating them. The CDR3 is 12 residues long. The CDR3 is CASSARQETQYF. The CDR3 DNA reads TGTGCCAGCAGCGCACGGCAAGAGACCCAGTACTTC.

The chain's CDR3 is CASSWDRFPTSTEAFF. DNA for the CDR3: TGTGCCAGCAGCTGGGACAGGTTCCCTACCAGCACTGAAGCTTTCTTT. The chain employs TRBV7-2 and TRBJ1-1; TRBD1 agrees at 8 bases. The germline CDR1 and CDR2 sequences are SGHTA and FQGNSA. The CDR3 is 16 amino acids. V shed 4 bases, J shed 4 bases, and the junction held 11 bases outside the gene matches.

This clone is labeled as medium-sized. V and J are TRBV20-1 and TRBJ2-1; tentative D call: TRBD2 (6 bases). This CDR3 is 11 amino acids long. CDR1 is DFQATT, CDR2 SNEGSKA, per germline (reference sequence). V lost 3 bases and J 9 bases, leaving 9 bases between the germline ends. As DNA, the CDR3 is TGCAGTGCTAGGCGGGACTTTGAGCAGTTCTTC. Its translation is CSARRDFEQFF.

The V and J genes are TRBV7-9 and TRBJ2-7; 8 nucleotides line up with TRBD1. The length of the CDR3 is 15 residues. V gave up 5 bases and J gave up 2 bases; unmatched junction bases: 8. Germline lookup yields CDR1 SEHNR and CDR2 FQNEAQ (reference sequence). CDR3 nucleotide sequence: TGTGCCAGCAGCCTCCTGTTACAGGGGGCCTACGAGCAGTACTTC. Translated, it gives CASSLLLQGAYEQYF.

The chain joins TRBV6-6 to TRBJ2-4; TRBD1 matches 12 bases. Germline CDR1 reads MNHNY; CDR2 reads SVGAGI (reference sequence). Trimming cost V 2 bases and J 10 bases; bases outside gene matches: 9. The CDR3 covers 16 residues. This CDR3 is CASSYPGTGGARIQYF. Written as DNA, the CDR3 is TGTGCCAGCAGTTACCCCGGGACAGGGGGCGCGAGAATTCAGTACTTC.

The chain couples TRBV30 to TRBJ1-6; maybe TRBD1 (6 bases). Trimming removed 5 bases from V and 4 bases from J, with 21 bases in between. The CDR3 is 17 amino acids. Germline CDR1 and CDR2: GTSNPN and SVGIG (reference sequence). This CDR3 is CAWGKGDRGAYNSPLHF. CDR3 in DNA: TGTGCCTGGGGGAAGGGCGATCGGGGGGCTTATAATTCACCCCTCCACTTT.

This chain uses TRBV30 with TRBJ2-7; 8 bases are a match to TRBD1. CDR1 and CDR2 from the germline V gene are GTSNPN and SVGIG (reference sequence). This CDR3 is 16 amino acids long. The junction had 13 bases not matched to a gene; V was cut back by 3 bases and J by 3 bases. This chain's CDR3 is CAWRLSGTGGLYEQYF. The DNA of the CDR3 is TGTGCCTGGAGGCTTTCCGGGACAGGAGGACTCTACGAGCAGTACTTC.

J is TRBJ2-7 and V is TRBV6-5; 9 nucleotides agree with TRBD2. The length of the CDR3 is 13 residues. Germline-derived CDR1 and CDR2 are MNHEY and SVGAGI. The trim removed 10 bases at V and 1 base at J, leaving 5 bases unmatched. CDR3 region: CATSGGLSYEQYF. The CDR3 nucleotides are TGTGCCACCAGCGGGGGGCTTTCCTACGAGCAGTACTTC.

V and J are TRBV7-8 and TRBJ1-1, with D tentatively TRBD1 (6 bases). The CDR3 is 19 amino acids. Between the trimmed V and J ends, which lost 2 bases and 0 bases, there was a span of 22 bases. CDR1 and CDR2 from the germline V gene are SGHVS and FQNEAQ. CDR3 DNA: TGTGCCAGCAGCTTAAATGACTTCAGGGTGGGACAACTGAACACTGAAGCTTTCTTT. Translated: CASSLNDFRVGQLNTEAFF. Drawing the rest from reference TRBV7-8 and TRBJ1-1, the complete variable domain is GAGVSQSPRYKVAKRGQDVALRCDPISGHVSLFWYQQALGQGPEFLTYFQNEAQLDKSGLPSDRFFAERPEGSVSTLKIQRTQQEDSAVYLCASSLNDFRVGQLNTEAFFGQGTRLTVV.

The chain uses TRBV19 and TRBJ1-2; TRBD1 matches at 9 bases. This CDR3 is built from 16 residues. Germline trimming cut 6 bases from V and 4 bases from J; bases unmatched to any gene: 12. CDR1 LNHDA and CDR2 SQIVND come from the germline V gene (reference sequence). CDR3 residues: CASSPTRDRASYGYTF. DNA for the CDR3: TGTGCCAGTAGCCCTACCCGGGACAGGGCCTCCTATGGCTACACCTTC.

This clone was seen once. The chain carries TRBV7-3 and TRBJ2-1; 8 nucleotides align to TRBD1. The V gene end was trimmed by 2 bases and the J gene end by 4 bases; junction bases not matched to a gene: 10. The V gene's germline CDR1 is SGHTA and CDR2 FQGTGA. The CDR3 is made up of 17 amino acids. CDR3 nucleotides: TGTGCCAGCAGCTTAGAGGCAAGCAGGACAGGGTACAATGAGCAGTTCTTC. Its protein is CASSLEASRTGYNEQFF.

The chain uses TRBV19 and TRBJ2-7; 7 bases line up with TRBD1. Germline CDR1 and CDR2: LNHDA and SQIVND (reference sequence). This CDR3 is 15 amino acids long. The ends lost 6 bases at V and 5 bases at J; junction bases unmatched: 13. CDR3 sequence: CASRYRYRGSDEQYF. As DNA, the CDR3 is TGTGCCAGTAGATACCGTTACAGGGGCAGCGACGAGCAGTACTTC.

The J gene is TRBJ2-2, the V gene TRBV5-6, with 11 bases fitting TRBD2. Germline CDR1 is SGHDT and CDR2 is YYEEEE. The trim removed 2 bases at V and 1 base at J, leaving 1 base unmatched. The CDR3 is 16 amino acids. This chain's CDR3 is CASSFGLAGNTGELFF. In nucleotides, the CDR3 is TGTGCCAGCAGCTTCGGACTAGCGGGGAACACCGGGGAGCTGTTTTTT.

Remarks on this clone: One end of the junction fails to match germline, which may point to a read error. CDR3 bases: TGTGCTAGCAGCGCGGCAGGGCGGAACTCACCCCTCCACTTT. This gives the protein CASSAAGRNSPLHF. The genes are TRBV7-7 and TRBJ1-6; D might be TRBD1 (5 bases). The CDR3 has 14 residues. Germline V gives CDR1 SSHAT, CDR2 FNYEAQ (reference sequence).

The V gene is TRBV7-2, the J gene TRBJ2-7; tentatively, D is TRBD2 (6 bases). The germline V gene has CDR1 SGHTA and CDR2 FQGNSA. The CDR3 is 13 residues long. With 5 bases removed from V and 7 bases from J, the gap between germline ends came to 15 bases. In DNA form, the CDR3 reads TGTGCCAGCAGCCGGGACTGGGGTGGAGAGCAGTACTTC. The encoded protein is CASSRDWGGEQYF.

This chain links TRBV7-2 with TRBJ1-4, with 8 bases matching TRBD1. J gave up 6 bases and V 6 bases, and 9 bases lay outside the gene matches. In germline, CDR1 is SGHTA, CDR2 FQGNSA. The CDR3 consists of 15 residues. The CDR3 sequence: CASSPAQGAHEKLFF. In DNA form, the CDR3 reads TGTGCCAGCAGTCCGGCCCAGGGGGCCCATGAAAAACTGTTTTTT.

This sequence joins TRBV5-4 and TRBJ2-5; D possibly corresponds to TRBD2 (5 bases). The germline V gene has CDR1 SGHNT and CDR2 YYREEE (reference sequence). The CDR3 sequence is 14 residues long. Trimming removed 0 bases at V and 5 bases at J, with 11 bases between. The CDR3 sequence: CASSLVEGRETQYF. The CDR3 nucleotides are TGTGCCAGCAGCTTGGTTGAGGGCCGGGAGACCCAGTACTTC.

The chain combines TRBV5-1 with TRBJ2-2; 7 positions match TRBD2. The CDR3 consists of 15 residues. Germline lookup yields CDR1 SGHRS and CDR2 YFSETQ. V was pared by 5 bases and J by 4 bases, with 8 bases of the junction left unmatched. The CDR3 spells CASSLGGGRTGELFF. In DNA form, the CDR3 reads TGCGCCAGCAGTCTTGGCGGGGGTCGCACCGGGGAGCTGTTTTTT.

The table lists this clone with a few counts. The V call is TRBV7-8, the J call TRBJ1-4; D is unresolved. The CDR3 consists of 14 residues. V lost 4 bases to trimming and J lost 0 bases, with 6 bases between them. The germline V gene has CDR1 SGHVS and CDR2 FQNEAQ. The CDR3 loop is CASSSLTTNEKLFF. CDR3 DNA sequence: TGTGCCAGCAGCTCACTGACAACTAATGAAAAACTGTTTTTT.

The chain has TRBV7-3 and TRBJ2-1, with D possibly matching TRBD1 (6 bases). The CDR3 is 13 amino acids. Deletions cut 5 bases from V and 6 bases from J, with 11 bases between. The germline gives CDR1 SGHTA, CDR2 FQGTGA. The CDR3 region is CASSVEQGNEQFF. CDR3 nucleotides: TGTGCCAGCAGCGTGGAACAGGGCAATGAGCAGTTCTTC.

The table lists this clone with a count of one. The rearrangement joins TRBV18 to TRBJ2-2, with 8 nucleotides matching TRBD1. This CDR3 has 15 amino acids. Germline V gene sequence: CDR1 KGHSH, CDR2 LQKENI. With 6 bases clipped from V and 4 bases from J, the junction kept 7 bases outside the gene matches. The CDR3 protein is CASSVRGHRTGELFF. The CDR3 DNA follows: TGTGCCAGCTCCGTCAGGGGGCATCGCACCGGGGAGCTGTTTTTT. The entire variable domain, with the rest obtained from reference TRBV18 and TRBJ2-2, is as follows: NAGVMQNPRHLVRRRGQEARLRCSPMKGHSHVYWYRQLPEEGLKFMVYLQKENIIDESGMPKERFSAEFPKEGPSILRIQQVVRGDSAAYFCASSVRGHRTGELFFGEGSRLTVL.

This rearrangement joins TRBV19 to TRBJ1-1; D unclear. Germline V lookup: CDR1 LNHDA, CDR2 SQIVND (reference sequence). The CDR3 consists of 16 residues. V lost 5 bases and J 4 bases, leaving 20 bases between the germline ends. CDR3 DNA: TGTGCCAGTAGTCTAGGTGGGAGTCGCTTGGGCACTGAAGCTTTCTTT. Amino acids: CASSLGGSRLGTEAFF. Complete variable domain (other parts from reference TRBV19 and TRBJ1-1): DGGITQSPKYLFRKEGQNVTLSCEQNLNHDAMYWYRQDPGQGLRLIYYSQIVNDFQKGDIAEGYSVSREKKESFPLTVTSAQKNPTAFYLCASSLGGSRLGTEAFFGQGTRLTVV.

As for this clone: A read error is likely, as this CDR3 ends without the conserved phenylalanine or tryptophan. This chain links TRBV6-5 with TRBJ1-6; no firm D call. This CDR3 has 13 amino acids. The germline CDR1 and CDR2 sequences are MNHEY and SVGAGI. The V end was cut by 0 bases, the J end by 10 bases, with 7 bases between. The CDR3 reads CASSYSSYSPLHL. DNA of the CDR3: TGTGCCAGCAGTTACTCGAGTTACTCACCCCTCCACCTT.

This rearrangement joins TRBV9 to TRBJ2-3; 12 bases are shared with TRBD2. CDR3 length: 17 amino acids. Losses at the gene ends were 4 bases for V and 3 bases for J; bases not matched to a gene: 9. The germline V gene has CDR1 SGDLS and CDR2 YYNGEE. As DNA, the CDR3 is TGTGCCAGCAGCCCCTACCGGACTAGCGGGATGACAGATACGCAGTATTTT. Protein: CASSPYRTSGMTDTQYF.

V gene TRBV5-5 combines with J gene TRBJ1-5, with D possibly TRBD1 on 5 matching bases. The CDR3 runs to 14 residues. From germline, CDR1 is SGHKS and CDR2 YYEKEE (reference sequence). The ends were cut back, 4 bases at V and 7 bases at J, with 15 bases in the middle. The CDR3 loop is CASSPWGERQPQHF. The CDR3, as DNA: TGTGCCAGCAGCCCGTGGGGGGAAAGGCAGCCCCAGCATTTT.

This chain links TRBV14 with TRBJ2-5; 11 nucleotides line up with TRBD2. Germline V lookup: CDR1 SGHDN, CDR2 FVKESK. The CDR3 has 15 residues. V shed 5 bases and J 5 bases; nucleotides not matched to a gene: 7. CDR3 in amino acids: CASSGGLAVWETQYF. The CDR3 coding sequence is TGTGCCAGCAGCGGGGGACTAGCGGTGTGGGAGACCCAGTACTTC.

This rearrangement joins TRBV5-1 to TRBJ2-3; TRBD2 matches 7 bases. The CDR3 runs 15 residues. Trimming removed 4 bases from V and 2 bases from J; junction bases left unmatched: 7. The germline gives CDR1 SGHRS, CDR2 YFSETQ. The CDR3 loop reads CASSARGLHTDTQYF. CDR3 DNA: TGCGCCAGCAGCGCCCGGGGACTACACACAGATACGCAGTATTTT.

This clone was found once. The chain uses TRBV7-2 and TRBJ2-5, with 9 bases aligning to TRBD2. The V segment lost 4 bases and the J segment 1 base; nucleotides outside the gene matches: 4. The length of the CDR3 is 15 residues. Germline V gives CDR1 SGHTA, CDR2 FQGNSA. CDR3 DNA sequence: TGTGCCAGCAGCTGGCTAGCGGGGACCCAAGAGACCCAGTACTTC. Its protein product is CASSWLAGTQETQYF.

V is TRBV5-1 and J is TRBJ2-1; D is possibly TRBD2 (6 bases). The germline V gene encodes CDR1 SGHRS and CDR2 YFSETQ. The CDR3 is made up of 14 amino acids. V lost 0 bases and J lost 8, with 12 bases in between. Here the CDR3 reads CASSLGGGADEQFF. The CDR3 DNA reads TGCGCCAGCAGCTTGGGAGGAGGGGCGGATGAGCAGTTCTTC. The full variable domain, rest sourced from reference TRBV5-1 and TRBJ2-1, is KAGVTQTPRYLIKTRGQQVTLSCSPISGHRSVSWYQQTPGQGLQFLFEYFSETQRNKGNFPGRFSGRQFSNSRSEMNVSTLELGDSALYLCASSLGGGADEQFFGPGTRLTVL.

The chain employs TRBV7-6 and TRBJ1-1, with a possible D match to TRBD1 (6 bases). CDR3 length: 14 amino acids. V dropped 5 bases and J dropped 1 base, with 11 bases sitting between them. Per germline, CDR1 SGHVS and CDR2 FNYEAQ. The CDR3 DNA reads as TGTGCCAGCAGCCCCCGACAGGCGAACACTGAAGCTTTCTTT. Its translation: CASSPRQANTEAFF.